Listed below are T cell receptor beta chains from one sample, sequenced in a study of lymphopenia after photon versus proton radiotherapy. The repertoire was sequenced with immunoSEQ multiplex PCR; TCRdb's copy has only in-frame clones and lacks some. The sample lists 160,000 or so clones; about 85% were seen once. The specimen was peripheral blood, collected from a patient treated with photon-based radiotherapy. The receptor set was obtained from a man aged 45-65 years with gastric cancer. Each CDR3 is given with its conserved first and last residue. A D gene is named only where the DNA matches it firmly. The size of a clone is reported for some rows only, either as once, few or many, or as a class for expanded clones.

v_call: TRBV2
clone_size: .
j_call: TRBJ2-2
d_call: .
cdr3_aa: CASREGANTGELFF
cdr3_nt: TGTGCCAGCAGAGAGGGGGCGAACACCGGGGAGCTGTTTTTT

v_call: TRBV19
clone_size: once
j_call: TRBJ1-5
d_call: .
cdr3_aa: CASSRDRNQPQHF
cdr3_nt: TGTGCCAGTAGTAGGGACCGCAATCAGCCCCAGCATTTT

v_call: TRBV7-6
clone_size: .
j_call: TRBJ2-3
d_call: TRBD2
cdr3_aa: CASSDTGLATDTQYF
cdr3_nt: TGTGCCAGCAGCGATACGGGACTAGCCACAGATACGCAGTATTTT

v_call: TRBV11-2
clone_size: .
j_call: TRBJ2-5
d_call: .
cdr3_aa: CASSLRGGGETQYF
cdr3_nt: TGTGCCAGCAGCCTGAGGGGGGGAGGGGAGACCCAGTACTTC

v_call: TRBV11-2
clone_size: .
j_call: TRBJ2-1
d_call: .
cdr3_aa: CASRLAVGYNEQFF
cdr3_nt: TGTGCCAGCAGGTTAGCGGTTGGCTACAATGAGCAGTTCTTC

v_call: TRBV27
clone_size: many
j_call: TRBJ2-3
d_call: .
cdr3_aa: CASSQWTDADTQYF
cdr3_nt: TGTGCCAGCAGTCAGTGGACTGATGCAGATACGCAGTATTTT

v_call: TRBV15
clone_size: once
j_call: TRBJ2-7
d_call: TRBD2
cdr3_aa: CATSKGTSGSYEQYF
cdr3_nt: TGTGCCACCAGCAAAGGGACTAGCGGGTCCTACGAGCAGTACTTC

v_call: TRBV5-1
clone_size: .
j_call: TRBJ2-7
d_call: TRBD2
cdr3_aa: CASKIAGAGEQYF
cdr3_nt: TGCGCCAGCAAAATAGCGGGAGCTGGAGAGCAGTACTTC

v_call: TRBV9
clone_size: .
j_call: TRBJ2-5
d_call: TRBD2
cdr3_aa: CASSGIRAGGTQYF
cdr3_nt: TGTGCCAGCAGCGGAATCAGGGCGGGGGGGACCCAGTACTTC

v_call: TRBV4-1
clone_size: .
j_call: TRBJ1-4
d_call: .
cdr3_aa: CASSQGRASTNEKLFF
cdr3_nt: TGCGCCAGCAGCCAAGGCCGCGCCTCAACTAATGAAAAACTGTTTTTT

v_call: TRBV6-1
clone_size: .
j_call: TRBJ1-5
d_call: .
cdr3_aa: CASSEYQGRIQPQHF
cdr3_nt: TGTGCCAGCAGTGAATATCAGGGGCGTATTCAGCCCCAGCATTTT

v_call: TRBV28
clone_size: .
j_call: TRBJ2-1
d_call: TRBD2
cdr3_aa: CASSSFDLAGGYNEQFF
cdr3_nt: TGTGCCAGCAGTTCCTTTGATCTAGCGGGAGGGTACAATGAGCAGTTCTTC

v_call: TRBV6-6
clone_size: once
j_call: TRBJ1-1
d_call: TRBD1
cdr3_aa: CASSYYSDREAFF
cdr3_nt: TGTGCCAGCAGTTACTATTCGGACAGGGAAGCTTTCTTT

v_call: TRBV28
clone_size: .
j_call: TRBJ1-1
d_call: .
cdr3_aa: CASRGGTEAFF
cdr3_nt: TGTGCCAGCCGCGGGGGAACTGAAGCTTTCTTT

v_call: TRBV7-2
clone_size: .
j_call: TRBJ1-2
d_call: TRBD1
cdr3_aa: CASSPGQHYGYTF
cdr3_nt: TGTGCCAGCAGCCCGGGACAGCACTATGGCTACACCTTC

v_call: TRBV30
clone_size: .
j_call: TRBJ1-5
d_call: TRBD1
cdr3_aa: CAWSEGTGANQPQHF
cdr3_nt: TGTGCCTGGAGCGAAGGGACAGGGGCTAATCAGCCCCAGCATTTT

v_call: TRBV7-2
clone_size: .
j_call: TRBJ2-1
d_call: .
cdr3_aa: CASSLRVSGNNEQFF
cdr3_nt: TGTGCCAGCAGCTTACGAGTGTCTGGTAACAATGAGCAGTTCTTC

v_call: TRBV16
clone_size: .
j_call: TRBJ2-1
d_call: .
cdr3_aa: CASSPWGNEQFF
cdr3_nt: TGTGCCAGCAGCCCGTGGGGTAATGAGCAGTTCTTC

v_call: TRBV10-3
clone_size: .
j_call: TRBJ2-5
d_call: .
cdr3_aa: CAIKGEGQETQYF
cdr3_nt: TGTGCCATCAAGGGAGAGGGACAAGAGACCCAGTACTTC

v_call: TRBV4-1
clone_size: .
j_call: TRBJ2-2
d_call: .
cdr3_aa: CASSQDRGMSSGGTGELFF
cdr3_nt: TGCGCCAGCAGCCAAGATCGTGGGATGTCTAGTGGGGGGACCGGGGAGCTGTTTTTT

v_call: TRBV2
clone_size: .
j_call: TRBJ2-1
d_call: .
cdr3_aa: CASTLDRDNEQFF
cdr3_nt: TGTGCCAGCACCTTAGATAGGGACAATGAGCAGTTCTTC

v_call: TRBV15
clone_size: .
j_call: TRBJ1-2
d_call: .
cdr3_aa: CATSREQGGYGYTF
cdr3_nt: TGTGCCACCAGCAGAGAACAGGGAGGGTATGGCTACACCTTC

v_call: TRBV14
clone_size: .
j_call: TRBJ2-5
d_call: .
cdr3_aa: CASSQVRGRETQYF
cdr3_nt: TGTGCCAGCAGCCAAGTAAGGGGCCGAGAGACCCAGTACTTC

v_call: TRBV5-1
clone_size: .
j_call: TRBJ2-7
d_call: .
cdr3_aa: CASSLGELREQYF
cdr3_nt: TGCGCCAGCAGCTTGGGTGAGCTTAGGGAGCAGTACTTC

v_call: TRBV2
clone_size: .
j_call: TRBJ2-1
d_call: .
cdr3_aa: CASAASKNNEQFF
cdr3_nt: TGTGCCAGCGCTGCTTCGAAAAACAATGAGCAGTTCTTC

v_call: TRBV28
clone_size: once
j_call: TRBJ2-7
d_call: .
cdr3_aa: CASSLWGVHEQYF
cdr3_nt: TGTGCCAGCAGCCTCTGGGGGGTACACGAGCAGTACTTC

v_call: TRBV6-1
clone_size: .
j_call: TRBJ1-1
d_call: TRBD1
cdr3_aa: CASSEWDRTEAFF
cdr3_nt: TGTGCCAGCAGTGAATGGGACAGAACAGAAGCTTTCTTT

v_call: TRBV2
clone_size: .
j_call: TRBJ2-7
d_call: TRBD2
cdr3_aa: CASSVMGGLALGDYEQYF
cdr3_nt: TGTGCCAGCAGTGTAATGGGAGGACTAGCGCTCGGAGACTACGAGCAGTACTTC

v_call: TRBV18
clone_size: few
j_call: TRBJ2-1
d_call: TRBD1
cdr3_aa: CASSPDIGTGGREQFF
cdr3_nt: TGTGCCAGCTCACCAGATATAGGGACAGGGGGACGGGAGCAGTTCTTC

v_call: TRBV25-1
clone_size: .
j_call: TRBJ2-2
d_call: .
cdr3_aa: CASSDQGFNTGELFF
cdr3_nt: TGTGCCAGCAGTGACCAGGGTTTTAACACCGGGGAGCTGTTTTTT

v_call: TRBV21-1
clone_size: .
j_call: TRBJ2-1
d_call: .
cdr3_aa: CARDRGYNEQFF
cdr3_nt: TGTGCCAGAGACAGGGGGTACAATGAGCAGTTCTTC

v_call: TRBV25-1
clone_size: .
j_call: TRBJ2-1
d_call: TRBD2
cdr3_aa: CASSVAGTSGLNEQFF
cdr3_nt: TGTGCCAGCAGTGTCGCCGGGACTAGCGGCCTCAATGAGCAGTTCTTC

v_call: TRBV6-5
clone_size: .
j_call: TRBJ1-3
d_call: .
cdr3_aa: CASSRQLYSGNTIYF
cdr3_nt: TGTGCCAGCAGTCGACAGCTGTACTCTGGAAACACCATATATTTT

v_call: TRBV6-1
clone_size: .
j_call: TRBJ2-2
d_call: TRBD1
cdr3_aa: CASPGTANTGELFF
cdr3_nt: TGTGCCAGTCCGGGGACAGCTAACACCGGGGAGCTGTTTTTT

v_call: TRBV2
clone_size: .
j_call: TRBJ1-1
d_call: .
cdr3_aa: CASSAPAVGGVEAFF
cdr3_nt: TGTGCCAGCAGTGCCCCGGCCGTAGGGGGGGTTGAAGCTTTCTTT

v_call: TRBV6-5
clone_size: .
j_call: TRBJ2-7
d_call: TRBD2
cdr3_aa: CASSPGTSYYEQYF
cdr3_nt: TGTGCCAGCAGTCCCGGGACTAGCTACTACGAGCAGTACTTC

v_call: TRBV30
clone_size: .
j_call: TRBJ2-7
d_call: .
cdr3_aa: CAWSVGGADYEQYF
cdr3_nt: TGTGCCTGGAGTGTAGGGGGAGCCGACTACGAGCAGTACTTC

v_call: TRBV9
clone_size: .
j_call: TRBJ2-2
d_call: .
cdr3_aa: CASSSNVAGPGELFF
cdr3_nt: TGTGCCAGCAGCTCCAACGTGGCAGGGCCCGGGGAGCTGTTTTTT

v_call: TRBV5-4
clone_size: .
j_call: TRBJ2-7
d_call: .
cdr3_aa: CASSSTGEQYF
cdr3_nt: TGTGCCAGCAGCTCGACGGGGGAGCAGTACTTC

v_call: TRBV9
clone_size: .
j_call: TRBJ2-1
d_call: TRBD2
cdr3_aa: CASSDLTSGSYNEQFF
cdr3_nt: TGTGCCAGCAGCGACTTGACTAGCGGTTCTTACAATGAGCAGTTCTTC

v_call: TRBV11-2
clone_size: .
j_call: TRBJ2-1
d_call: .
cdr3_aa: CASTLGLNNNEQFF
cdr3_nt: TGTGCCAGCACCTTAGGACTGAATAACAATGAGCAGTTCTTC

v_call: TRBV4-1
clone_size: .
j_call: TRBJ2-3
d_call: TRBD2
cdr3_aa: CASSQEGLAGGTDTQYF
cdr3_nt: TGCGCCAGCAGCCAAGAGGGACTAGCGGGGGGCACAGATACGCAGTATTTT

v_call: TRBV6-5
clone_size: few
j_call: TRBJ1-2
d_call: TRBD1
cdr3_aa: CASSFIRTGGNYGYTF
cdr3_nt: TGTGCCAGCAGTTTCATCCGGACAGGGGGCAACTATGGCTACACCTTC

v_call: TRBV5-6
clone_size: .
j_call: TRBJ2-6
d_call: TRBD1
cdr3_aa: CASSAGGPGANVLTF
cdr3_nt: TGTGCCAGCAGCGCAGGGGGCCCTGGGGCCAACGTCCTGACTTTC

v_call: TRBV9
clone_size: .
j_call: TRBJ2-2
d_call: TRBD2
cdr3_aa: CASSVSLRVVAGGSNTGELFF
cdr3_nt: TGTGCCAGCAGCGTATCTCTCAGGGTAGTAGCGGGAGGCTCGAACACCGGGGAGCTGTTTTTT

v_call: TRBV4-1
clone_size: .
j_call: TRBJ2-2
d_call: .
cdr3_aa: CASSPYTGELFF
cdr3_nt: TGCGCCAGCAGCCCATACACCGGGGAGCTGTTTTTT

v_call: TRBV6-5
clone_size: .
j_call: TRBJ1-1
d_call: .
cdr3_aa: CASRQGRNTEAFF
cdr3_nt: TGTGCCAGCAGACAGGGTCGGAACACTGAAGCTTTCTTT

v_call: TRBV9
clone_size: .
j_call: TRBJ1-5
d_call: TRBD1
cdr3_aa: CASSVGVTTGQPQHF
cdr3_nt: TGTGCCAGCAGCGTAGGGGTAACGACAGGGCAGCCCCAGCATTTT

v_call: TRBV28
clone_size: .
j_call: TRBJ2-7
d_call: .
cdr3_aa: CASSPAYEQYF
cdr3_nt: TGTGCCAGCAGTCCAGCCTACGAGCAGTACTTC

v_call: TRBV5-1
clone_size: .
j_call: TRBJ2-6
d_call: .
cdr3_aa: CASSLQPPGAGGANVLTF
cdr3_nt: TGCGCCAGCAGCTTGCAGCCTCCAGGGGCGGGTGGGGCCAACGTCCTGACTTTC

v_call: TRBV9
clone_size: .
j_call: TRBJ2-3
d_call: .
cdr3_aa: CASSVLGRDADTQYF
cdr3_nt: TGTGCCAGCAGCGTTCTGGGGCGTGACGCAGATACGCAGTATTTT

v_call: TRBV6-6
clone_size: .
j_call: TRBJ2-7
d_call: .
cdr3_aa: CASSYSAGDYEQYF
cdr3_nt: TGTGCCAGCAGTTACTCCGCCGGGGACTACGAGCAGTACTTC

v_call: TRBV4-2
clone_size: once
j_call: TRBJ1-1
d_call: TRBD1
cdr3_aa: CASSPTTGGIFSGNTEAFF
cdr3_nt: TGTGCCAGCAGCCCAACGACAGGGGGCATTTTTAGTGGGAACACTGAAGCTTTCTTT

v_call: TRBV7-9
clone_size: .
j_call: TRBJ2-1
d_call: TRBD2
cdr3_aa: CASGLAGGNEQFF
cdr3_nt: TGTGCCAGTGGACTAGCGGGTGGAAATGAGCAGTTCTTC

v_call: TRBV5-1
clone_size: once
j_call: TRBJ2-7
d_call: TRBD2
cdr3_aa: CASSLRGGPYEQYF
cdr3_nt: TGCGCCAGCAGCTTGCGGGGAGGGCCGTACGAGCAGTACTTC

v_call: TRBV28
clone_size: .
j_call: TRBJ2-1
d_call: .
cdr3_aa: CASSLQGAGDYNEQFF
cdr3_nt: TGTGCCAGCAGTTTACAGGGGGCGGGAGACTACAATGAGCAGTTCTTC

v_call: TRBV5-5
clone_size: once
j_call: TRBJ2-7
d_call: TRBD1
cdr3_aa: CASSLQQGAHEQYF
cdr3_nt: TGTGCCAGCAGCTTGCAACAGGGGGCGCACGAGCAGTACTTC

v_call: TRBV6-5
clone_size: .
j_call: TRBJ2-7
d_call: .
cdr3_aa: CASRYGSYEQYF
cdr3_nt: TGTGCCAGCAGATACGGGAGCTACGAGCAGTACTTC

v_call: TRBV6-6
clone_size: .
j_call: TRBJ1-1
d_call: TRBD1
cdr3_aa: CASSRTGPMANTEAFF
cdr3_nt: TGTGCCAGCAGTCGGACAGGTCCGATGGCGAACACTGAAGCTTTCTTT

v_call: TRBV6-5
clone_size: .
j_call: TRBJ2-2
d_call: .
cdr3_aa: CASSYSTGLGELFF
cdr3_nt: TGTGCCAGCAGTTATTCGACCGGGTTAGGGGAGCTGTTTTTT